These 27 T cell receptor beta chains were all obtained from the same sample, sequenced in a study of cytomegalovirus exposure and HLA in healthy donors. PCR primers comprised 60 Vbeta and 13 Jbeta primers. Clones were sequenced by immunoSEQ multiplex PCR, and TCRdb holds only the in-frame ones, with some missing. The repertoire holds some 240,000 clones, with 60% to 80% as singletons. The sequenced sample was PBMCs. These receptors originate from a male donor in good health and CMV-seronegative.

The rearrangement joins TRBV6-6 to TRBJ1-2, with a possible D match to TRBD1 (6 bases). With 0 bases removed from V and 3 bases from J, the gap between germline ends came to 11 bases. The CDR3 sequence is 15 residues long. The germline V gene has CDR1 MNHNY and CDR2 SVGAGI (reference sequence). The CDR3 region has the DNA TGTGCCAGCAGTTACTCCCCTGAGGGGGACTATGGCTACACCTTC. Protein product: CASSYSPEGDYGYTF.

V and J are TRBV6-5 and TRBJ1-2, with TRBD1 identical over 8 bases. The CDR3 sequence is 13 residues long. In germline, CDR1 is MNHEY, CDR2 SVGAGI. V was clipped by 5 bases and J by 7 bases; unmatched bases: 6. In DNA, the CDR3 is TGTGCCAGCAGTGACACGACAGGGGCTGGCTACACCTTC. It encodes CASSDTTGAGYTF.

The chain uses TRBV6-5 and TRBJ2-5; unclear D gene. The CDR3 is 14 amino acids. V was clipped by 0 bases and J by 4 bases, with 9 bases between them. CDR1 is MNHEY, CDR2 SVGAGI, per germline. The CDR3 loop reads CASSYSRIGETQYF. The DNA of the CDR3 is TGTGCCAGCAGTTACTCGAGGATTGGAGAGACCCAGTACTTC.

This sequence joins TRBV9 and TRBJ2-1; no definite D call. V lost 0 bases and J lost 0, with 4 bases in between. The germline V gene encodes CDR1 SGDLS and CDR2 YYNGEE. There are 14 residues in the CDR3. CDR3 bases: TGTGCCAGCAGCGTAGACTCCTCCTACAATGAGCAGTTCTTC. This gives the protein CASSVDSSYNEQFF.

This clone occurred a few times. This chain connects TRBV5-1 to TRBJ2-5; TRBD1 is a possible D gene (6 bases). V lost 7 bases, J lost 1 base, and 14 bases lay in between. CDR1 and CDR2 from the germline V gene are SGHRS and YFSETQ. The CDR3 spans 14 residues. The CDR3 loop is CASHLQTGQETQYF. DNA for the CDR3: TGCGCCAGCCATTTACAGACAGGCCAAGAGACCCAGTACTTC.

This clone showed up just once. The chain carries TRBV5-1 and TRBJ2-5, with 7 bases matching TRBD1. After removal of 6 bases from V and 1 base from J, the junction contained 3 bases not matched to a gene. CDR1 is SGHRS and CDR2 is YFSETQ in the germline V gene. The CDR3 is 13 residues long. DNA of the CDR3: TGCGCCAGCACCTGGGACAGCCAAGAGACCCAGTACTTC. It encodes CASTWDSQETQYF.

The rearrangement links TRBV6-1 to TRBJ1-2; D call uncertain. V was clipped by 10 bases and J by 8 bases, with 14 bases between them. CDR1 and CDR2 (germline): MNHNS, SASEGT. The CDR3 covers 11 residues. Here the CDR3 DNA reads TGTGCCACCCCCGGAGTAGTCGGCTACACCTTC. It is translated as CATPGVVGYTF.

The V and J genes are TRBV18 and TRBJ2-2; tentative D call: TRBD2 (5 bases). CDR1 and CDR2 from the germline V gene are KGHSH and LQKENI. V was pared by 3 bases and J by 3 bases, with 11 bases between. The CDR3 is 15 residues long. Written as DNA, the CDR3 is TGTGCCAGCTCACCTTTTACCGGGGACACCGGGGAGCTGTTTTTT. Its translation: CASSPFTGDTGELFF.

DNA of the CDR3: TGTGCCAGAAGCTTCCCCCCCGGGACAGAACTTTACGAGCAGTACTTC. Its translation is CARSFPPGTELYEQYF. The chain combines TRBV5-3 with TRBJ2-7; TRBD1 agrees at 7 bases. TRBV5-3 is known as an ORF, though its function is uncertain. The CDR3 contains 16 residues. Trimming cost V 2 bases and J 4 bases; bases outside gene matches: 12.

The rearrangement uses TRBV10-1 and TRBJ2-5; 7 bases are a match to TRBD2. Germline V lookup: CDR1 WNHNN, CDR2 SYGVQD (reference sequence). The CDR3 totals 13 residues. With 6 bases clipped from V and 1 base from J, the junction kept 2 bases outside the gene matches. This chain's CDR3 is CASSRGGQETQYF. The DNA of the CDR3 is TGCGCCAGCAGCCGCGGGGGCCAAGAGACCCAGTACTTC.

This clone appeared a single time. The chain couples TRBV27 to TRBJ2-7; TRBD2 is a possible D gene (6 bases). Germline V lookup: CDR1 MNHEY, CDR2 SMNVEV (reference sequence). The length of the CDR3 is 13 residues. The germline V and J ends were trimmed by 6 bases and 4 bases, with 13 bases remaining between them. CDR3 sequence: CASREGSAYEQYF. The CDR3 coding sequence is TGTGCCAGCAGGGAGGGTAGCGCGTACGAGCAGTACTTC.

The chain couples TRBV7-8 to TRBJ2-4, with D possibly being TRBD2 (5 bases). CDR1 and CDR2 from the germline V gene are SGHVS and FQNEAQ. The CDR3 contains 16 residues. Between the trimmed V and J ends, which lost 1 base and 0 bases, there was a span of 10 bases. CDR3 DNA sequence: TGTGCCAGCAGCTTAGACCGGACTCTAGCCAAAAACATTCAGTACTTC. Protein: CASSLDRTLAKNIQYF.

CDR3 in amino acids: CASTRGAGTYEQYF. CDR3 bases: TGTGCCAGCACCAGGGGGGCAGGAACCTACGAGCAGTACTTC. The rearrangement joins TRBV6-1 to TRBJ2-7, with D maybe TRBD1 (7 bases). The CDR3 contains 14 residues. V was shortened by 7 bases and J by 2 bases, with 15 bases between the two germline ends. CDR1 is MNHNS, CDR2 SASEGT, per germline.

The chain is built from TRBV28 and TRBJ2-5; no firm D call. The DNA end is more similar to TRBJ2-7, so the J call may be wrong. Germline assignment: CDR1 MDHEN and CDR2 SYDVKM. This CDR3 region has 16 residues. DNA of the CDR3: TGTGCCAGCAGTTTATGGGGCAGGCAGCTCTCCTACGAGCAGTACTTC. This sequence encodes CASSLWGRQLSYEQYF.

V gene TRBV6-5 combines with J gene TRBJ2-1, with D possibly being TRBD2 (6 bases). Germline V gene data show CDR1 as MNHEY and CDR2 as SVGAGI. This CDR3 region has 15 residues. Trimming pared 6 bases from V and 6 bases from J, leaving 18 bases between. The CDR3: CASRSPAGPSNEQFF. As DNA, the CDR3 is TGTGCCAGCAGAAGCCCAGCGGGCCCTTCCAATGAGCAGTTCTTC.

The rearrangement links TRBV5-1 to TRBJ2-1, with 7 positions matching TRBD1. Germline trimming cut 6 bases from V and 3 bases from J; bases unmatched to any gene: 9. From germline, CDR1 is SGHRS and CDR2 YFSETQ. The CDR3 sequence is 15 residues long. CDR3 region: CASTSSGTDYNEQFF. The CDR3 DNA reads TGCGCCAGCACCTCATCCGGGACAGACTACAATGAGCAGTTCTTC.

The chain carries TRBV5-1 and TRBJ1-4, with D perhaps TRBD1 (5 bases). The germline gives CDR1 SGHRS, CDR2 YFSETQ. CDR3 length equals 16 residues. V lost 4 bases to trimming and J lost 4 bases, with 17 bases between them. The CDR3 spells CASSPRLGASNEKLFF. In DNA form, the CDR3 reads TGCGCCAGCAGCCCCCGTTTAGGGGCAAGTAATGAAAAACTGTTTTTT.

The gene calls are TRBV6-5 and TRBJ1-2; D is perhaps TRBD1 (5 bases). The germline gives CDR1 MNHEY, CDR2 SVGAGI. The CDR3 is 14 amino acids. The ends were cut back, 7 bases at V and 0 bases at J, with 12 bases in the middle. The CDR3 DNA follows: TGTGCCAGCAACACAGGAATTCCTAACTATGGCTACACCTTC. This gives the protein CASNTGIPNYGYTF.

This clone was seen a handful of times. V gene TRBV6-5 combines with J gene TRBJ2-7, with 9 nucleotides matching TRBD1. Trimming cost V 5 bases and J 6 bases; bases outside gene matches: 8. This CDR3 spans 14 amino acids. Germline V CDR1 and CDR2: MNHEY, SVGAGI. CDR3 sequence reads: CASSHRDRVSEQYF. The CDR3 DNA is TGTGCCAGCAGTCATCGGGACAGGGTGAGCGAGCAGTACTTC.

Written as DNA, the CDR3 is TGTGCCAGCAGCACCTCGGGGGTCGAGCAGTACTTC. This translates into CASSTSGVEQYF. The chain uses TRBV11-2 and TRBJ2-7; TRBD2 might be the D (6 bases). The germline V gene has CDR1 SGHAT and CDR2 FQNNGV. The CDR3 length is 12 residues. Trimming took 5 bases from V and 6 from J, leaving 11 bases between them.

This chain connects TRBV18 to TRBJ1-5; D unclear. V shed 3 bases and J shed 8 bases, with 11 bases lying between them. CDR3 length equals 13 residues. Germline values: CDR1 KGHSH, CDR2 LQKENI. Written as DNA, the CDR3 is TGTGCCAGCTCACCCAACTTTGGAGAGCCCCAGCATTTT. Translated: CASSPNFGEPQHF.

This clone has only a few counts. This chain connects TRBV4-1 to TRBJ1-1, with a tentative D call TRBD1 (6 bases). Trimming took 3 bases from V and 3 from J, leaving 14 bases between them. The CDR3 is 15 amino acids. From germline, CDR1 is MGHRA and CDR2 YSYEKL. The DNA for the CDR3 is TGCGCCAGCAGCCAGCCTCAGGGGAGGGACACTGAAGCTTTCTTT. Translation: CASSQPQGRDTEAFF.

The chain links TRBV6-1 to TRBJ2-7; 11 nucleotides agree with TRBD2. The V gene's germline CDR1 is MNHNS and CDR2 SASEGT. This CDR3 is 14 amino acids long. V was pared by 10 bases and J by 7 bases, with 12 bases of the junction left unmatched. The chain's CDR3 is CATGGLAAFGEQYF. As DNA, the CDR3 is TGTGCCACCGGGGGACTAGCGGCCTTCGGTGAGCAGTACTTC.

The chain employs TRBV5-4 and TRBJ2-1; no clear D. This CDR3 region has 13 residues. CDR1 is SGHNT, CDR2 YYREEE, per germline (reference sequence). Between the trimmed V and J ends, which lost 0 bases and 6 bases, there was a span of 7 bases. The CDR3 here is CASSLVASNEQFF. The CDR3 nucleotides read TGTGCCAGCAGCTTGGTCGCGTCCAATGAGCAGTTCTTC.

This clone was counted a few times. This chain joins TRBV19 and TRBJ2-3; 7 nucleotides align to TRBD2. Germline CDR1 LNHDA, CDR2 SQIVND (reference sequence). This CDR3 comprises 14 residues. V trimming: 3 bases; J trimming: 4 bases; junction bases outside the gene matches: 4. The CDR3 loop reads CASSMRTSPDTQYF. In DNA, the CDR3 is TGTGCCAGTAGTATGCGGACTAGTCCAGATACGCAGTATTTT.

CDR3 loop: CSVEPGGETQYF. CDR3 bases: TGCAGCGTTGAGCCAGGGGGAGAGACCCAGTACTTC. This chain connects TRBV29-1 to TRBJ2-5; the match to TRBD1 covers 7 bases. The CDR3 consists of 12 residues. Trimming at V came to 3 bases and at J to 4 bases, leaving 2 bases not matched to a gene. The germline CDR1 and CDR2 sequences are SQVTM and ANQGSEA.

This chain links TRBV29-1 with TRBJ2-1; TRBD2 agrees at 8 bases. The CDR3 has 17 residues. V lost 6 bases to trimming and J lost 4 bases; unmatched junction nucleotides: 17. Germline CDR1 is SQVTM and CDR2 is ANQGSEA. CDR3 in amino acids: CSVHGTRPPKAYNEQFF. As DNA, the CDR3 is TGCAGCGTCCACGGGACTAGACCTCCCAAGGCGTACAATGAGCAGTTCTTC.